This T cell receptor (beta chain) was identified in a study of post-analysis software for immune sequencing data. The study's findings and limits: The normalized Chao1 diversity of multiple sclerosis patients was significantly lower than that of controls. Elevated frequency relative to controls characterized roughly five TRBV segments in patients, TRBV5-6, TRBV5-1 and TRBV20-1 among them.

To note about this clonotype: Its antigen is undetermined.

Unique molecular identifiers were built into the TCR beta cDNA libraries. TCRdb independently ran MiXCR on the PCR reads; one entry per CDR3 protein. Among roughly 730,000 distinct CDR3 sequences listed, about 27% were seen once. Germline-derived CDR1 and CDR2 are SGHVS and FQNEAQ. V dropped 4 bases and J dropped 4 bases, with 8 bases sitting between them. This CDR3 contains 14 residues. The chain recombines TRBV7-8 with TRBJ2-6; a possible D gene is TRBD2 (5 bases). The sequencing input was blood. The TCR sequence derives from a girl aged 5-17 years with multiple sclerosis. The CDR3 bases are TGTGCCAGCAGCTCCACGGGGGGGGCCAACGTCCTGACTTTC. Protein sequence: CASSSTGGANVLTF.